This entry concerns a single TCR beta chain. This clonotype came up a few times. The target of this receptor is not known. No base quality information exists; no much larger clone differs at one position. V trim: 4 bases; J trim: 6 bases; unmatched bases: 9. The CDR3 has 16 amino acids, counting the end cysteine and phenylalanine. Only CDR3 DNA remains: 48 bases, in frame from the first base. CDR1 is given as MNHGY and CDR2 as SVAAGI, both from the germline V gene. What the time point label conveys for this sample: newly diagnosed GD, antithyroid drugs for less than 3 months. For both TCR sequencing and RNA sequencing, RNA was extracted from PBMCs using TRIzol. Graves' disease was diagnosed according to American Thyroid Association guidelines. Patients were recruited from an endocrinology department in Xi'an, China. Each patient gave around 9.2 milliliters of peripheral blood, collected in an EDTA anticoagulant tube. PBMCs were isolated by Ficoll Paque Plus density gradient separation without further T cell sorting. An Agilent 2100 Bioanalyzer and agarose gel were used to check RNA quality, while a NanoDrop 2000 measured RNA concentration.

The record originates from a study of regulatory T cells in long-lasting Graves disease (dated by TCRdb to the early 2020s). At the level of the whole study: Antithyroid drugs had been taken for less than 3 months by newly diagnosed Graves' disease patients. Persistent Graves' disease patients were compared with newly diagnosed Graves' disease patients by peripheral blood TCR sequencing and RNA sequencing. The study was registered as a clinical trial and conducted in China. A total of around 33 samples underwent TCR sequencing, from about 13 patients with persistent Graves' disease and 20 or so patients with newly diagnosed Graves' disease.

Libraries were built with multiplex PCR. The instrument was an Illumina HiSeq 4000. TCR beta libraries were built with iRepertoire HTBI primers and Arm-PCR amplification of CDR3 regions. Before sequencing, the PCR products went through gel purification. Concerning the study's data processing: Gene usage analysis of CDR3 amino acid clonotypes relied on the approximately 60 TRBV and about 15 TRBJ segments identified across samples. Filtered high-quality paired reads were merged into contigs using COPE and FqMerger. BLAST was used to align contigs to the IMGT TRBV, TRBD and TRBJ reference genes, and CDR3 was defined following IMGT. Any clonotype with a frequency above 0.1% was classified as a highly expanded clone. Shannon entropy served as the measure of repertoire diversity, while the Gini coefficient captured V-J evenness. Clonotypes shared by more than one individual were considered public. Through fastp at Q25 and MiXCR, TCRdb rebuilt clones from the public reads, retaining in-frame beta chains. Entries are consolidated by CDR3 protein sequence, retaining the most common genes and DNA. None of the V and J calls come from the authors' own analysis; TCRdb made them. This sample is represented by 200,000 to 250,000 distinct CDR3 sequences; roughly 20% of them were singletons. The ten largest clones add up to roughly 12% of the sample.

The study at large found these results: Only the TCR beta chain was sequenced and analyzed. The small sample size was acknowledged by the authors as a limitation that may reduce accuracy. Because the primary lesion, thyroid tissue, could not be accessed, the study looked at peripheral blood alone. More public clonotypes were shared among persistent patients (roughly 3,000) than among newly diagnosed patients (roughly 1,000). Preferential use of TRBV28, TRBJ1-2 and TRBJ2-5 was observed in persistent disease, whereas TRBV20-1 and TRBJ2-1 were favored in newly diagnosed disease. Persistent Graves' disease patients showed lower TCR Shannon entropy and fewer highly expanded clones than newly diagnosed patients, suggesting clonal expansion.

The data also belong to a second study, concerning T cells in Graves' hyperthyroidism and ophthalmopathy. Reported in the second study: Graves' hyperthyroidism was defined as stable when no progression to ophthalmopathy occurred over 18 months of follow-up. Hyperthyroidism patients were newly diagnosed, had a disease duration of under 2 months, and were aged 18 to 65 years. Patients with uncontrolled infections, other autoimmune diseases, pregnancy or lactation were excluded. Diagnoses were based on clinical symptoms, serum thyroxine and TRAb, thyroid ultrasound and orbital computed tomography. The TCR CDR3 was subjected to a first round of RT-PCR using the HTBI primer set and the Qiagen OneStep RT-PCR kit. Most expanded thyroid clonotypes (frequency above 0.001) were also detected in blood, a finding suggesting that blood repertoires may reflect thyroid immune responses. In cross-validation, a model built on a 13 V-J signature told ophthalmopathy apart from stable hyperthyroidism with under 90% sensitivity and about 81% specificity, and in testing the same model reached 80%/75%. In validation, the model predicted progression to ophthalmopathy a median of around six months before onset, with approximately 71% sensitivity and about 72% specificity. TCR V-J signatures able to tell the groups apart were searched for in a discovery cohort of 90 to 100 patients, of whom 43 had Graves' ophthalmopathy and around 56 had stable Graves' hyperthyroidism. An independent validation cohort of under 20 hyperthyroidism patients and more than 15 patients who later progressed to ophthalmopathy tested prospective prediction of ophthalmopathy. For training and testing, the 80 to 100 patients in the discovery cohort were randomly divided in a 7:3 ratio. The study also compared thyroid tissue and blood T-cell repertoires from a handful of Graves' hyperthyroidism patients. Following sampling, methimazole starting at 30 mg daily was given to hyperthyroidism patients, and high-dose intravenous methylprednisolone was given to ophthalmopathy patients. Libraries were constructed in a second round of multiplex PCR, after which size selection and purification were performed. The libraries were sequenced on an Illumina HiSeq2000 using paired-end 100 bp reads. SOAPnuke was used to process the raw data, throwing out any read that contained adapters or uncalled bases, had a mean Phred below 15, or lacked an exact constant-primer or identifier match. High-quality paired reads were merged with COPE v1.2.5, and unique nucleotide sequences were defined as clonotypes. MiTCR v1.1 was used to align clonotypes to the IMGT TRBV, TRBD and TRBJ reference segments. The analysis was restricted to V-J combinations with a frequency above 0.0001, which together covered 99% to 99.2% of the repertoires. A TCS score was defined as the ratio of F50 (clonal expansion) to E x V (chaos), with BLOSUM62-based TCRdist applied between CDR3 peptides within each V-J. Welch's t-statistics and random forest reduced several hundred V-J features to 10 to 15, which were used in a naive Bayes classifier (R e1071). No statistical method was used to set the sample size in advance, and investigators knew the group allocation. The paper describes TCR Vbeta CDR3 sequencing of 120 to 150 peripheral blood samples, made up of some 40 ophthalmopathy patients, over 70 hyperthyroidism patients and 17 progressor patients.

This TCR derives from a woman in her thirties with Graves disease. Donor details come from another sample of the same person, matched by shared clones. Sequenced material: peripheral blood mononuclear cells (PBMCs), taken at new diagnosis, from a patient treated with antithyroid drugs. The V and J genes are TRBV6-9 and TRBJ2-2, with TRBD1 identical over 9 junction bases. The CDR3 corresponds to CASSLTGTGRAGELFF. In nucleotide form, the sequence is TGTGCCAGCAGTTTAACCGGGACAGGGAGGGCCGGGGAGCTGTTTTTT.